This T cell receptor beta chain is drawn from a study of CD8+ T cells in alopecia areata. Reverse transcribed after extraction, RNA yielded cDNA as the sequencing template. Measured with immunoSEQ multiplex PCR; TCRdb has only the in-frame clones, and not every one. The repertoire holds 110,000 or so clones, 56% seen once, with 3% to 4% in the top ten. Looked up from germline, CDR1 is SGHTA and CDR2 is FQGNSA. The V end lost 0 bases, the J end lost 1 base, and 10 bases lay between the germline ends. This CDR3 contains 16 residues. Treatment defined: oral pan-JAK inhibitor, 5-10 mg twice daily. The gene calls are TRBV7-2 and TRBJ2-1; D is ambiguous. This sequence was found in a human donor with alopecia areata. Sequences were derived from CD4+ T cells sorted from blood, sampled at week 24, from a patient treated with tofacitinib. The CDR3 reads CASSLAVGKSYNEQFF. The CDR3 nucleotides read TGTGCCAGCAGCTTAGCGGTTGGAAAATCCTACAATGAGCAGTTCTTC.